The rows below give T cell receptor beta chains drawn from one sample of a study of T cells after yellow fever vaccination. TCRdb re-called the 5' RACE reads through MiXCR, storing one row per CDR3 protein. The sample shows about 310,000 distinct CDR3 sequences, roughly 4% of them seen only once. This specimen consisted of PBMCs, obtained on the day of the yellow fever booster vaccination. These receptors came from a man between 18 and 35 years old who received the YFV17D yellow fever vaccine. The CDR3 runs from the conserved cysteine through the conserved F or W. D genes are given only for firm matches. The listing skips clone size in some rows; elsewhere it reads once, few, many or a size class.

cdr3_length d_call j_call v_call clone_size cdr3_aa cdr3_nt
17 . TRBJ1-2 TRBV4-1 many CASSHPSAGQINYGYTF TGCGCCAGCAGCCACCCCTCGGCGGGGCAGATTAACTATGGCTACACCTTC
15 TRBD1 TRBJ2-7 TRBV9 few CASSVVTGTVQEQYF TGTGCCAGCAGCGTAGTGACAGGGACCGTGCAAGAGCAGTACTTC
16 . TRBJ1-2 TRBV6-5 . CASSAWGSPRAYGYTF TGTGCCAGCAGTGCCTGGGGGTCACCGAGAGCATATGGCTACACCTTC
19 . TRBJ1-5 TRBV19 . CASSLQPEGWRRGNQPQHF TGTGCCTCTAGTCTCCAGCCGGAGGGATGGCGGAGGGGCAATCAGCCCCAGCATTTT
15 . TRBJ1-5 TRBV28 many CASTDSGGGRSPQHF TGTGCCAGCACCGACTCGGGGGGCGGTAGATCGCCCCAGCATTTT
14 . TRBJ2-2 TRBV5-5 many CASSRAGQTGELFF TGTGCCAGCAGCCGAGCCGGACAGACCGGGGAGCTGTTTTTT
12 . TRBJ1-3 TRBV5-6 many CASSSTGNTIYF TGTGCCAGCAGCTCAACGGGAAACACCATATATTTT
15 . TRBJ2-2 TRBV7-6 many CASSLVSGRAGELFF TGTGCCAGCAGCTTAGTTTCCGGGCGGGCCGGGGAGCTGTTTTTT
14 TRBD1 TRBJ2-7 TRBV7-8 many CASSSQGAGSEQYF TGTGCCAGCAGCTCCCAGGGGGCGGGGTCCGAGCAGTACTTC
16 . TRBJ2-3 TRBV5-1 . CASSLGVQGNEDTQYF TGCGCCAGCAGCTTGGGTGTACAGGGAAATGAAGATACGCAGTATTTT
16 TRBD1 TRBJ2-3 TRBV24-1 many CATSDSGQGVQDTQYF TGTGCCACCAGTGATTCCGGACAGGGGGTTCAAGATACGCAGTATTTT
13 . TRBJ1-2 TRBV11-2 few CASSQEDNYGYTF TGTGCCAGCAGCCAAGAGGACAACTATGGCTACACCTTC
13 . TRBJ2-5 TRBV2 . CASSPIVEETQYF TGTGCCAGCAGCCCCATTGTGGAAGAGACCCAGTACTTC
13 . TRBJ2-7 TRBV27 many CASSLGFPYEQYF TGTGCCAGCAGTTTAGGTTTCCCCTACGAGCAGTACTTC
16 TRBD2 TRBJ2-1 TRBV20-1 few CSARIKRGGTYNEQFF TGCAGTGCTAGAATTAAGCGGGGAGGGACCTACAATGAGCAGTTCTTC
14 . TRBJ1-2 TRBV27 . CASSLYFGGSGYTF TGTGCCAGCAGTTTATATTTCGGTGGAAGTGGCTACACCTTC
13 . TRBJ2-3 TRBV7-3 many CASSLLAPDTQYF TGTGCCAGCAGCTTATTGGCGCCAGATACGCAGTATTTT
19 . TRBJ1-6 TRBV4-3 . CASSQDARERGFWNSPLHF TGCGCCAGCAGCCAAGACGCCCGGGAGAGGGGGTTTTGGAATTCACCCCTCCACTTT
16 TRBD2 TRBJ2-2 TRBV19 few CASSIGWGLNTGELFF TGTGCCAGTAGTATTGGGTGGGGACTAAACACCGGGGAGCTGTTTTTT
14 TRBD1 TRBJ1-6 TRBV10-3 . CAISAQGESSPLHF TGTGCCATCAGCGCCCAGGGGGAGAGTTCACCCCTCCACTTT
13 TRBD2 TRBJ2-5 TRBV18 many CASSSSGGETQYF TGTGCCAGCTCATCTTCGGGGGGAGAGACCCAGTACTTC
18 TRBD1 TRBJ1-1 TRBV5-1 few CASSLVRRGGLVNTEAFF TGCGCCAGCAGCTTGGTAAGGCGAGGGGGCCTGGTGAACACTGAAGCTTTCTTT
12 . TRBJ2-3 TRBV12-3/TRBV12-4 . CASSTRRDTQYF TGTGCCAGCAGTACCCGTAGAGATACGCAGTATTTT
14 TRBD2 TRBJ2-7 TRBV11-3 many CASSLAGGIYEQYF TGTGCCAGCAGCTTAGCGGGGGGGATCTACGAGCAGTACTTC
17 . TRBJ2-3 TRBV20-1 . CSAVPLPGRGLGDTQYF TGCAGTGCTGTCCCCCTCCCGGGGCGTGGGCTTGGAGATACGCAGTATTTT
19 . TRBJ2-7 TRBV3-1 few CASSQDKKAGPMMPYEQYF TGTGCCAGCAGCCAAGACAAAAAAGCCGGGCCCATGATGCCTTACGAGCAGTACTTC
14 . TRBJ1-4 TRBV5-4 few CASSFQVSDEKLFF TGTGCCAGCAGCTTCCAGGTGTCAGATGAAAAACTGTTTTTT
15 TRBD2 TRBJ2-1 TRBV18 . CASSPFAGGIDEQFF TGTGCCAGCTCACCATTCGCGGGGGGGATCGATGAGCAGTTCTTC
18 . TRBJ1-5 TRBV3-1 few CASSQTSTAPNSNQPQHF TGTGCCAGCAGCCAAACTTCGACAGCTCCTAATAGCAATCAGCCCCAGCATTTT
15 . TRBJ2-3 TRBV5-4 few CASSPGDVSTDTQYF TGTGCCAGCAGCCCGGGGGACGTTAGCACAGATACGCAGTATTTT
14 . TRBJ2-3 TRBV15 few CATSRDLGPDTQYF TGTGCCACCAGCAGAGATCTAGGCCCAGATACGCAGTATTTT
15 . TRBJ2-4 TRBV7-2 many CASSLGGGPENIQYF TGTGCCAGCAGCTTGGGTGGGGGACCCGAAAACATTCAGTACTTC
15 TRBD2 TRBJ2-1 TRBV2 few CASSDKAGGLNEQFF TGTGCCAGCAGTGATAAAGCGGGGGGGCTCAATGAGCAGTTCTTC
18 . TRBJ1-6 TRBV27 . CASSLSAGPSSYNSPLHF TGTGCCAGCAGTTTATCGGCCGGTCCGAGCTCCTATAATTCACCCCTCCACTTT
14 TRBD1 TRBJ1-2 TRBV29-1 many CSVDGTGTNYGYTF TGCAGCGTTGACGGGACAGGGACTAACTATGGCTACACCTTC
14 . TRBJ2-5 TRBV5-1 many CASSPTVRVETQYF TGCGCCAGCAGCCCGACGGTTAGGGTGGAGACCCAGTACTTC
16 . TRBJ2-1 TRBV7-8 many CASSSRVPSSYNEQFF TGTGCCAGCAGCTCCAGGGTCCCGAGCTCCTACAATGAGCAGTTCTTC
13 TRBD2 TRBJ2-3 TRBV29-1 few CSVAAGGTDTQYF TGCAGCGTTGCGGCGGGGGGGACAGATACGCAGTATTTT
15 . TRBJ1-1 TRBV5-1 many CASSLSDRREAEAFF TGCGCCAGCAGCCTAAGTGACAGGAGGGAAGCTGAAGCTTTCTTT
13 . TRBJ2-5 TRBV27 . CASTPRSKETQYF TGTGCCAGCACCCCGCGCTCCAAAGAGACCCAGTACTTC
14 TRBD2 TRBJ2-2 TRBV7-7 few CASSPGLENGELFF TGTGCTAGCAGCCCGGGACTAGAGAACGGGGAGCTGTTTTTT
14 . TRBJ2-3 TRBV29-1 many CSVDGRTPTDTQYF TGCAGCGTTGACGGGCGGACCCCCACAGATACGCAGTATTTT
10 . TRBJ2-1 TRBV12-3/TRBV12-4 . CASCLNEQFF TGTGCCAGCTGTTTAAATGAGCAGTTCTTC
17 . TRBJ1-1 TRBV5-1 many CASSAWAVSRTDTEAFF TGCGCCAGCAGCGCCTGGGCAGTGTCGAGGACGGACACTGAAGCTTTCTTT
14 TRBD1 TRBJ1-2 TRBV20-1 many CSASREGAPYGYTF TGCAGTGCCTCGAGAGAGGGGGCACCCTATGGCTACACCTTC
14 TRBD1 TRBJ1-6 TRBV5-1 many CASSSTGERSPLHF TGCGCCAGCAGCTCGACAGGGGAAAGATCACCCCTCCACTTT
12 . TRBJ1-2 TRBV20-1 many CSARVDRPGYTF TGCAGTGCTAGAGTCGACAGGCCGGGCTACACCTTC
14 . TRBJ2-5 TRBV20-1 many CSARGGALQETQYF TGCAGTGCTAGGGGGGGTGCCTTACAAGAGACCCAGTACTTC
19 TRBD2 TRBJ2-5 TRBV4-2 many CASSHGRGTSGGAEETQYF TGTGCCAGCAGCCATGGGAGGGGGACTAGCGGGGGGGCCGAAGAGACCCAGTACTTC
15 TRBD1 TRBJ2-2 TRBV29-1 many CSVVDRRNARGELFF TGCAGCGTCGTGGACAGGAGAAACGCCCGCGGGGAGCTGTTTTTT
15 TRBD1 TRBJ2-7 TRBV7-2 many CASSSTRQGKNEQYF TGTGCCAGCAGCTCGACCCGACAGGGGAAGAACGAGCAGTACTTC
15 . TRBJ1-4 TRBV7-2 many CASSYQRRINEKLFF TGTGCCAGCAGTTACCAAAGACGGATTAATGAAAAACTGTTTTTT
13 . TRBJ2-5 TRBV19 many CASSRGPQETQYF TGTGCCAGTAGCCGGGGGCCCCAAGAGACCCAGTACTTC
15 TRBD1 TRBJ1-2 TRBV15 many CATSGFDRGDYGYTF TGTGCCACCAGCGGTTTCGACAGGGGAGATTATGGCTACACCTTC
15 . TRBJ2-5 TRBV6-5 many CASSYSYTGAETQYF TGTGCCAGCAGTTACTCGTACACCGGTGCAGAGACCCAGTACTTC